This TCR beta chain emerged from a study of metastatic and nonmetastatic thyroid tumors. Every patient was untreated before thyroid surgery. TCRdb recomputed clones from the PCR reads via MiXCR. In the table there are around 70,000 clones, roughly 18% of which are singletons. Sequences were obtained from blood. This clonotype was sampled from a female donor with papillary thyroid cancer or a benign thyroid nodule (not recorded which). Some clones in this sample may be carry-over from other donors' samples.

The CDR3 DNA follows: TGCAGTGCTACCTACTGGGGGGGGAGCTCCTATAATTCACCCCTCCACTTT. Its protein is CSATYWGGSSYNSPLHF. The gene calls are TRBV20-1 and TRBJ1-6; possible D gene TRBD1, 5 bases. Trimming left V 4 bases short and J 0 bases short, with 16 bases between. Germline CDR1 and CDR2: DFQATT and SNEGSKA (reference sequence). The CDR3 is made up of 17 amino acids.